This TCR beta chain was found in a study of blood T cell repertoires in COVID-19. Study context: Collection of acute and convalescent COVID-19 samples took place in the United States, Italy and Spain. T cells, B-cell-depleted T cells, or PBMCs supplied cDNA or gDNA.

The germline V gene encodes CDR1 MDHEN and CDR2 SYDVKM. The CDR3 sequence is 16 residues long. The V and J ends lost 3 bases and 4 bases respectively, with 16 bases between them. In the authors' workflow: How many nucleated cells were present was estimated from reference gene primer amplification. Measured with immunoSEQ multiplex PCR; TCRdb has only the in-frame clones, and not every one. Clone size and the V and J calls come from that table; the DNA yielded D and trimming. In the table there are 250,000 or so clones, about four fifths of which are singletons. Sequencing was carried out using peripheral blood. The chain recombines TRBV28 with TRBJ2-1, with a weak D call TRBD2 (6 bases). The clonotype was recovered from a woman in her thirties or forties who had recovered from COVID-19. The CDR3 is CASSFSGGAGYNEQFF. CDR3 coding DNA: TGTGCCAGCAGTTTTTCTGGGGGAGCGGGTTACAATGAGCAGTTCTTC.